The 12 T cell receptor beta chains presented below share a single source sample, sequenced in a study of blood T cell repertoires in COVID-19. The protocol was immunoSEQ multiplex PCR, while the TCRdb copy is restricted to in-frame clones and leaves out a portion. The sample includes 60,000 to 65,000 clones, roughly 84% of them seen just once. Input material: peripheral blood. The receptors originated from a man over 45 with COVID-19, enrolled during active disease.

This clone showed up just once. V usage is TRBV7-3 and J usage is TRBJ2-1, with D maybe TRBD2 (5 bases). Germline lookup yields CDR1 SGHTA and CDR2 FQGTGA. The CDR3 length is 15 residues. Trimming pared 1 base from V and 5 bases from J, leaving 12 bases between. CDR3 in amino acids: CASSLKVGRDNEQFF. CDR3 nucleotides: TGTGCCAGCAGCTTAAAGGTAGGGCGGGACAATGAGCAGTTCTTC.

This clone was seen just once. The chain carries TRBV14 and TRBJ2-7; D gene uncertain. The CDR3 is made up of 11 amino acids. Germline CDR1 is SGHDN and CDR2 is FVKESK. V lost 5 bases and J lost 2, with 4 bases in between. The DNA for the CDR3 is TGTGCCAGCAGCGCGGCCTACGAGCAGTACTTC. Translation gives CASSAAYEQYF.

V usage is TRBV7-2 and J usage is TRBJ2-7; TRBD2 aligns across 11 bases. CDR1 is SGHTA and CDR2 is FQGNSA in the germline V gene. The CDR3 extends over 14 amino acids. The junction had 5 bases not matched to a gene; V was cut back by 6 bases and J by 4 bases. The DNA of the CDR3 is TGTGCCAGCAGTCGACTAGCGGGACAGTACGAGCAGTACTTC. Its translation: CASSRLAGQYEQYF.

This clone appeared a few times. Written as DNA, the CDR3 is TGTGCCAGCAGCTTAGATAGCGGGAGCTCCTACAATGAGCAGTTCTTC. It is translated as CASSLDSGSSYNEQFF. V gene TRBV7-8 combines with J gene TRBJ2-1, with TRBD2 matching 9 bases. The CDR3 has 16 amino acids. Trimming cost V 1 base and J 0 bases; bases outside gene matches: 1. CDR1 is SGHVS and CDR2 is FQNEAQ in the germline V gene. The complete variable domain, with remaining parts taken from reference TRBV7-8 and TRBJ2-1, reads GAGVSQSPRYKVAKRGQDVALRCDPISGHVSLFWYQQALGQGPEFLTYFQNEAQLDKSGLPSDRFFAERPEGSVSTLKIQRTQQEDSAVYLCASSLDSGSSYNEQFFGPGTRLTVL.

This chain's CDR3 is CASSYSKQGKNIQYF. The CDR3 DNA sequence: TGTGCCAGCAGTTACTCAAAACAGGGCAAAAACATTCAGTACTTC. This chain connects TRBV6-5 to TRBJ2-4; D is possibly TRBD1 (6 bases). CDR1 and CDR2 from the germline V gene are MNHEY and SVGAGI. Trimming cost V 0 bases and J 3 bases, with 9 bases left between them. CDR3 length: 15 residues.

This chain uses TRBV7-8 with TRBJ2-5; no reliable D call. Trimming took 5 bases from V and 2 from J, leaving 3 bases between them. The CDR3 spans 11 residues. CDR1 SGHVS and CDR2 FQNEAQ come from the germline V gene. CDR3 DNA: TGTGCCAGCAGCCCGCAAGAGACCCAGTACTTC. Amino acids: CASSPQETQYF.

V and J are TRBV2 and TRBJ1-1, with D maybe TRBD1 (5 bases). V was clipped by 4 bases and J by 4 bases, with 19 bases between them. Looked up from germline, CDR1 is SNHLY and CDR2 is FYNNEI. The CDR3 runs 16 residues. CDR3 region: CASSADYRRKGTEAFF. The DNA for the CDR3 is TGTGCCAGCAGTGCGGACTACAGGAGAAAGGGCACTGAAGCTTTCTTT.

The gene calls are TRBV2 and TRBJ1-1; a weak D match, TRBD1 (6 bases). Germline V gene sequence: CDR1 SNHLY, CDR2 FYNNEI. V dropped 6 bases and J dropped 5 bases, with 13 bases sitting between them. The CDR3 covers 13 residues. CDR3 protein: CASSGQYRTEAFF. For the CDR3, the DNA is TGTGCCAGCAGCGGACAGTATAGGACTGAAGCTTTCTTT.

This clone was seen just once. The V and J genes are TRBV5-1 and TRBJ2-1; 10 nucleotides match TRBD1. CDR1 SGHRS and CDR2 YFSETQ come from the germline V gene. There are 14 residues in the CDR3. Trimming cost V 2 bases and J 9 bases; bases outside gene matches: 5. The CDR3 DNA sequence: TGCGCCAGCAGCTTAAGACAGGGGGCAGTTGAGCAGTTCTTC. Residues: CASSLRQGAVEQFF.

The chain carries TRBV5-4 and TRBJ2-1; no reliable D call. Trimming removed 5 bases at V and 5 bases at J, with 14 bases between. The CDR3 spans 14 residues. Looked up from germline, CDR1 is SGHNT and CDR2 is YYREEE (reference sequence). The CDR3 DNA is TGTGCCAGCAGTCCTCAGTCGATAAACAATGAGCAGTTCTTC. It encodes CASSPQSINNEQFF.

The CDR3 is CASSIEGQAGTSGNTIYF. The CDR3 DNA reads as TGTGCCAGTAGTATTGAGGGACAGGCGGGGACCTCTGGAAACACCATATATTTT. This rearrangement joins TRBV19 to TRBJ1-3, with 8 nucleotides matching TRBD1. CDR3 size: 18 residues. Trimming at V came to 3 bases and at J to 0 bases, leaving 10 bases not matched to a gene. Looked up from germline, CDR1 is LNHDA and CDR2 is SQIVND (reference sequence).

The V call is TRBV7-2, the J call TRBJ2-7, with D possibly matching TRBD1 (6 bases). This CDR3 has 14 amino acids. V was trimmed by 3 bases and J by 3 bases, leaving 12 bases between them. Germline CDR1 and CDR2: SGHTA and FQGNSA. In DNA form, the CDR3 reads TGTGCCAGCAGCTTTTCCCGGGACAACTACGAGCAGTACTTC. It translates to CASSFSRDNYEQYF.